Sequencing of this T cell receptor beta chain was carried out in a study of T cell responses to AZD1222 COVID-19 vaccine. Study at large: Investigators merged groups given second doses at roughly 4 or roughly 12 weeks.

Deletions cut 3 bases from V and 6 bases from J, with 15 bases between. CDR1 and CDR2 from the germline V gene are LNHDA and SQIVND (reference sequence). This CDR3 spans 15 amino acids. Libraries were prepared by immunoSEQ multiplex PCR; TCRdb keeps only in-frame clonotypes and omits some of them. The table has approximately 150,000 clones, 90% to 95% seen once; the top ten hold 5%. Study-wide points: Dominant at 160-218 and 743-854, vaccine-associated CD4 TCRs also spanned spike. The donor group comprised mostly white British people and more females; the analysis possibly underestimated clonal diversity. The study identified only a handful of AZD1222 recipients as seropositive at baseline.

On this clone itself: What it binds is unknown.

The genes are TRBV19 and TRBJ1-5, with D perhaps TRBD1 (5 bases). The sequence came from an adult in good health. The sample here was peripheral blood, taken on day 0 of AZD1222 vaccination. CDR3 DNA sequence: TGTGCCAGTAGTATCCGGCGCAGGGAGGCTCAGCCCCAGCATTTT. Translation gives CASSIRRREAQPQHF.